This T cell receptor (beta chain) is drawn from a study of blood T cell repertoires in COVID-19. Between the trimmed V and J ends, which lost 1 base and 1 base, there was a span of 7 bases. CDR3 length equals 14 residues. Germline loops: CDR1 LGHDT, CDR2 YNNKEL (reference sequence). Assay: immunoSEQ multiplex PCR; the TCRdb copy retains only in-frame clones and omits some. The data show 83,000 or so clones, with around 87% seen just once and under 8.5% held by the top ten. Sequencing was performed on peripheral blood. The sequence came from an elderly man with active or convalescent COVID-19. V and J are TRBV3-1 (or the pseudogene TRBV3-2) and TRBJ1-2, with unresolved D. The DNA of the CDR3 is TGTGCCAGCAGCCAAGTCCCCAGTAACTATGGCTACACCTTC. Protein: CASSQVPSNYGYTF.